These 18 T cell receptor beta chains were all obtained from the same sample, sequenced in a study of response to subunit inactivated influenza vaccine. One entry per CDR3 protein, called by TCRdb with MiXCR from the RT-PCR reads. The sample has hundreds of thousands of distinct CDR3 sequences, 11% seen once. These data were also filed under a second study, of T cells expressing NK-cell markers. That report adds: Template switching by 5'RACE with UMIs generated the TCR beta cDNA.

The material was PBMCs from blood, obtained on the day of vaccination. The receptor source for this set is a man aged 45 to 65 who received an inactivated influenza vaccine.

The chain is built from TRBV5-5 and TRBJ1-3, with 8 bases aligning to TRBD1. V dropped 4 bases and J dropped 1; count of bases not matched to a gene: 7. The germline V gene encodes CDR1 SGHKS and CDR2 YYEKEE (reference sequence). The CDR3 totals 16 residues. The CDR3 DNA sequence: TGTGCCAGCAGCCCCTCGGACAGGGCTTCTGGAAACACCATATATTTT. It encodes CASSPSDRASGNTIYF.

The chain is built from TRBV10-2 and TRBJ2-7; D may be TRBD1 (6 bases). Trimming took 7 bases from V and 3 from J, leaving 22 bases between them. Germline values: CDR1 WSHSY, CDR2 SAAADI. The CDR3 is made up of 16 amino acids. CDR3 residues: CASTDISRDNYYEQYF. The CDR3 region has the DNA TGCGCCAGCACGGATATAAGTAGGGACAACTACTACGAGCAGTACTTC.

This clonotype showed up just a few times. The CDR3 DNA reads TGTGCCAGCAGCTTAAACGTCCTGACTTTC. It yields the protein CASSLNVLTF. V usage is TRBV7-9 and J usage is TRBJ2-6, with D unclear. CDR1 is SEHNR, CDR2 FQNEAQ, per germline (reference sequence). The CDR3 is 10 residues long. Trimming pared 2 bases from V and 10 bases from J, leaving 0 bases between.

This rearrangement joins TRBV6-5 to TRBJ2-7; 10 nucleotides line up with TRBD2. The germline gives CDR1 MNHEY, CDR2 SVGAGI. CDR3 length: 14 residues. After removal of 2 bases from V and 7 bases from J, the junction contained 5 bases not matched to a gene. The CDR3 sequence is CASSYGGLASEQYF. The CDR3 coding sequence is TGTGCCAGCAGTTACGGGGGACTAGCGAGTGAGCAGTACTTC.

There are a few counts of this clonotype. V gene TRBV5-1 combines with J gene TRBJ2-2, with D perhaps TRBD2 (6 bases). Per germline, CDR1 SGHRS and CDR2 YFSETQ. CDR3 length equals 16 residues. Trimming shortened V by 0 bases and J by 3 bases, and 12 bases separated the two germline ends. CDR3 sequence: CASSLAGGSYTGELFF. As DNA, the CDR3 is TGCGCCAGCAGCTTGGCCGGGGGATCCTACACCGGGGAGCTGTTTTTT.

This clonotype has just a few counts. The CDR3 here is CASSPPGRTYEKLFF. CDR3 DNA sequence: TGTGCCAGCTCACCACCGGGCAGGACATATGAAAAACTGTTTTTT. The V call is TRBV18, the J call TRBJ1-4; TRBD1 is a possible D gene (5 bases). Germline V gene data show CDR1 as KGHSH and CDR2 as LQKENI. V was shortened by 0 bases and J by 6 bases, with 11 bases between the two germline ends. This CDR3 has 15 residues.

This clonotype was recorded many times. The chain recombines TRBV6-1 with TRBJ2-2; 10 nucleotides align to TRBD2. The junction had 5 bases not matched to a gene; V was cut back by 5 bases and J by 2 bases. Germline V gene data show CDR1 as MNHNS and CDR2 as SASEGT. The CDR3 loop spans 16 amino acids. The CDR3 here is CASSRSGGTNTGELFF. CDR3 DNA: TGTGCCAGCAGTCGTAGCGGGGGGACAAACACCGGGGAGCTGTTTTTT.

In its sample, this clonotype was seen many times. The chain uses TRBV20-1 and TRBJ2-3, with D uncertain. Trimming took 0 bases from V and 4 from J, leaving 11 bases between them. The CDR3 length is 14 residues. Per germline, CDR1 DFQATT and CDR2 SNEGSKA (reference sequence). CDR3 sequence (DNA): TGCAGTGCTAGAGATCGGGTGGCCCCAGATACGCAGTATTTT. Amino acid sequence: CSARDRVAPDTQYF.

This clonotype was observed a few times. The J gene is TRBJ2-7, the V gene TRBV25-1; D is undetermined. Germline CDR1 is MGHDK and CDR2 is SYGVNS. Trimming shortened V by 3 bases and J by 6 bases, and 9 bases separated the two germline ends. The length of the CDR3 is 12 residues. CDR3 in amino acids: CASSDWVSEQYF. CDR3 nucleotide sequence: TGTGCCAGCAGTGACTGGGTTTCCGAGCAGTACTTC.

Here the CDR3 reads CASSTLGTSGRVEQFF. The CDR3 coding sequence is TGTGCCAGCAGTACCCTCGGGACTAGCGGGAGGGTTGAGCAGTTCTTC. The chain has TRBV6-1 and TRBJ2-1, with TRBD2 matching 16 bases. The V gene end was trimmed by 5 bases and the J gene end by 9 bases; junction bases not matched to a gene: 7. The CDR3 contains 16 residues. In germline, CDR1 is MNHNS, CDR2 SASEGT.

The chain joins TRBV5-6 to TRBJ2-1; 12 bases agree with TRBD2. The V and J ends lost 4 bases and 7 bases, in that order; junction bases with no gene match: 3. CDR1 SGHDT and CDR2 YYEEEE come from the germline V gene. This CDR3 has 14 residues. The CDR3 region is CASSRGLAGNEQFF. Here the CDR3 DNA reads TGTGCCAGCAGCCGCGGACTAGCGGGAAATGAGCAGTTCTTC.

The chain uses TRBV7-2 and TRBJ2-1; 7 positions match TRBD2. The CDR3 extends over 15 amino acids. Losses at the gene ends were 3 bases for V and 5 bases for J; bases not matched to a gene: 7. In germline, CDR1 is SGHTA, CDR2 FQGNSA. CDR3 loop: CASSFWASGNNEQFF. The CDR3 DNA is TGTGCCAGCAGCTTTTGGGCTAGCGGTAACAATGAGCAGTTCTTC. Full variable domain (outside the CDR3, taken from reference TRBV7-2 and TRBJ2-1): GAGVSQSPSNKVTEKGKDVELRCDPISGHTALYWYRQSLGQGLEFLIYFQGNSAPDKSGLPSDRFSAERTGGSVSTLTIQRTQQEDSAVYLCASSFWASGNNEQFFGPGTRLTVL.

This clonotype was observed a handful of times. This chain links TRBV10-2 with TRBJ2-1; D is possibly TRBD1 (6 bases). From germline, CDR1 is WSHSY and CDR2 SAAADI. With 6 bases removed from V and 6 bases from J, the gap between germline ends came to 9 bases. The CDR3 consists of 12 residues. CDR3 amino acids: CASRAGANEQFF. CDR3 DNA sequence: TGCGCCAGCAGGGCAGGGGCCAATGAGCAGTTCTTC.

This clonotype was counted only a few times. The rearrangement uses TRBV20-1 and TRBJ2-1; TRBD2 is a possible D gene (6 bases). The germline CDR1 and CDR2 sequences are DFQATT and SNEGSKA (reference sequence). There are 13 residues in the CDR3. Deletions cut 1 base from V and 5 bases from J, with 9 bases between. The CDR3 protein is CSARGGVNNEQFF. The CDR3 DNA follows: TGCAGTGCTAGAGGCGGGGTTAACAATGAGCAGTTCTTC.

The rearrangement links TRBV5-1 to TRBJ1-5; D not resolved. The V end was cut by 0 bases, the J end by 0 bases, with 10 bases between. This CDR3 is built from 16 residues. Germline V gene data show CDR1 as SGHRS and CDR2 as YFSETQ. The CDR3 here is CASSLAPAGSNQPQHF. DNA of the CDR3: TGCGCCAGCAGCTTGGCCCCCGCAGGTAGCAATCAGCCCCAGCATTTT.

This sequence joins TRBV4-2 and TRBJ2-3; the D gene is possibly TRBD2 (5 bases). Trimming took 0 bases from V and 8 from J, leaving 12 bases between them. Germline loops: CDR1 LGHNA, CDR2 YNFKEQ. The CDR3 has 14 residues. CDR3: CASSQELVKATQYF. As DNA, the CDR3 is TGTGCCAGCAGCCAAGAACTAGTTAAAGCTACGCAGTATTTT.

This clonotype was observed a handful of times. V is TRBV20-1 and J is TRBJ2-3; D may match TRBD1 or TRBD2 (5 bases each). The CDR3 covers 14 residues. The V gene's germline CDR1 is DFQATT and CDR2 SNEGSKA (reference sequence). V lost 1 base and J lost 5, with 13 bases in between. The CDR3 here is CSARGHYGGDTQYF. The CDR3, as DNA: TGCAGTGCTAGAGGACATTATGGGGGAGATACGCAGTATTTT.

This chain uses TRBV2 with TRBJ2-4, with 9 bases that match TRBD2. Trimming at V came to 7 bases and at J to 0 bases, leaving 7 bases not matched to a gene. The CDR3 length is 16 residues. Germline V gives CDR1 SNHLY, CDR2 FYNNEI. The CDR3 protein is CASIGSGGVAKNIQYF. The CDR3 nucleotides are TGTGCCAGCATCGGTAGCGGGGGCGTAGCCAAAAACATTCAGTACTTC. The full variable domain, in which reference TRBV2 and TRBJ2-4 provide the parts outside the CDR3, is EPEVTQTPSHQVTQMGQEVILRCVPISNHLYFYWYRQILGQKVEFLVSFYNNEISEKSEIFDDQFSVERPDGSNFTLKIRSTKLEDSAMYFCASIGSGGVAKNIQYFGAGTRLSVL.